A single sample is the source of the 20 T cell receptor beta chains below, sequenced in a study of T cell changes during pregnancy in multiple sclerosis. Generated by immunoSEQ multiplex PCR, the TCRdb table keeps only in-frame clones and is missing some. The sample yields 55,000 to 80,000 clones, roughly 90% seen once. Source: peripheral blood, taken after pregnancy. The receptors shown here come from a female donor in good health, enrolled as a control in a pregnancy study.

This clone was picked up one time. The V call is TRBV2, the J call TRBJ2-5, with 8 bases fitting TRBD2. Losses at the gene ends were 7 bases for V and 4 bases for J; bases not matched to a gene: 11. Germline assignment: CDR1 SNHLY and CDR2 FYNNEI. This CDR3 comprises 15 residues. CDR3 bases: TGTGCCAGCACTAGAGCAGCGGGAGTGAGAGAGACCCAGTACTTC. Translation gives CASTRAAGVRETQYF.

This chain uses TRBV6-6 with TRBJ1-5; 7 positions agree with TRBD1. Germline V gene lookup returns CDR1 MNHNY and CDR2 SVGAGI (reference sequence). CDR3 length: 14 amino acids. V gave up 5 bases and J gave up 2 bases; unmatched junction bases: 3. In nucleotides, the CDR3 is TGTGCCAGCAGTCCCGGACAGGGCAATCAGCCCCAGCATTTT. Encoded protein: CASSPGQGNQPQHF.

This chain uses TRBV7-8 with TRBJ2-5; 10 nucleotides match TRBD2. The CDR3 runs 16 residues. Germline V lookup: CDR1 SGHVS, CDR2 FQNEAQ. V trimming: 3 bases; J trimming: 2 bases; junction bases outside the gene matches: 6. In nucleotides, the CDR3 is TGTGCCAGCAGCTTGACCGCTAGCGGGGGACAAGAGACCCAGTACTTC. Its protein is CASSLTASGGQETQYF.

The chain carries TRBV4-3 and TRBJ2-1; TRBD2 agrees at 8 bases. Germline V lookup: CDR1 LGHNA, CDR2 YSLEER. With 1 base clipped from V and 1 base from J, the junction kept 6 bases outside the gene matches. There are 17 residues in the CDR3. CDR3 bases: TGCGCCAGCAGCCAAGTCGGGAGGGGGGGATCCTACAATGAGCAGTTCTTC. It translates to CASSQVGRGGSYNEQFF.

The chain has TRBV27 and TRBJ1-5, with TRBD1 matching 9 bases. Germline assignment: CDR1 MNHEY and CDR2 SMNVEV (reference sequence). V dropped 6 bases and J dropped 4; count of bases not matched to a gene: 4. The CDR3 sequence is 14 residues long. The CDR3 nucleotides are TGTGCCAGCAGACACAGGGGGCCAAATCAGCCCCAGCATTTT. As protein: CASRHRGPNQPQHF.

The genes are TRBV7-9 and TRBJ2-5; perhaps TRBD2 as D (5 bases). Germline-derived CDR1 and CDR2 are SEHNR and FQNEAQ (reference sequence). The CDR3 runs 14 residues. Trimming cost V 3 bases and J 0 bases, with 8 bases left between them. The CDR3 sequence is CASSFGINQETQYF. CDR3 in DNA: TGTGCCAGCAGCTTCGGGATTAACCAAGAGACCCAGTACTTC.

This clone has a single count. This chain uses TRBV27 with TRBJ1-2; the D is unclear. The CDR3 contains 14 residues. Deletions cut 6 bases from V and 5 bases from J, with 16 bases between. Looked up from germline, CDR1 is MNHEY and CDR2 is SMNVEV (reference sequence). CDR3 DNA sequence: TGTGCCAGCAGGGCGGGCAGTTTAATTTATGGCTACACCTTC. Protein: CASRAGSLIYGYTF.

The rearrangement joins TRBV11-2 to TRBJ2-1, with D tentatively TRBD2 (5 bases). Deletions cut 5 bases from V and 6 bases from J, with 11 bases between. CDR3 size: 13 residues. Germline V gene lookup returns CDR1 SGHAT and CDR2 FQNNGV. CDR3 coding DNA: TGTGCCAGCAGCCCCCGTCGGGGCAATGAGCAGTTCTTC. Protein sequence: CASSPRRGNEQFF.

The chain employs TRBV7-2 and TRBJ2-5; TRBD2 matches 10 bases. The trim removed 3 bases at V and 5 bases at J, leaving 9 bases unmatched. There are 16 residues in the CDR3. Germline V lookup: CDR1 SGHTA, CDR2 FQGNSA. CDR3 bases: TGTGCCAGCAGCTTCTTAGCGGGAGGCAGTTTGGAGACCCAGTACTTC. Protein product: CASSFLAGGSLETQYF. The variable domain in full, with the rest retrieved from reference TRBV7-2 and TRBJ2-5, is GAGVSQSPSNKVTEKGKDVELRCDPISGHTALYWYRQSLGQGLEFLIYFQGNSAPDKSGLPSDRFSAERTGGSVSTLTIQRTQQEDSAVYLCASSFLAGGSLETQYFGPGTRLLVL.

The CDR3 DNA is TGTGCCAGCAGCTTAGGCAGATTCAATGAGCAGTTCTTC. Residues: CASSLGRFNEQFF. The J gene is TRBJ2-1, the V gene TRBV7-9; D gene uncertain. V was clipped by 1 base and J by 6 bases, with 7 bases between them. This CDR3 is built from 13 residues. Germline CDR1 reads SEHNR; CDR2 reads FQNEAQ (reference sequence).

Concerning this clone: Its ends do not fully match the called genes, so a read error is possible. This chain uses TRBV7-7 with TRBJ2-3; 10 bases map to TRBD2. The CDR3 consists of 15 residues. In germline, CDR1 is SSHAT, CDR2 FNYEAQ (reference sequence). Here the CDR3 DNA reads TGTGCTAGCAGCGTTAGCGGGGGGCTCGCAGATACGCAGTATTTT. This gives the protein CASSVSGGLADTQYF.

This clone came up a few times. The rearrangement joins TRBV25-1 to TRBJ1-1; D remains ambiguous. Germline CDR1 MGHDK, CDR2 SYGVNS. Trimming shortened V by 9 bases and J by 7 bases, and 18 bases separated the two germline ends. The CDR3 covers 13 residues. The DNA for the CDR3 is TGTGCCAGTCAAGCGACGGGAGTGGGTGAAGCTTTCTTT. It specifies CASQATGVGEAFF.

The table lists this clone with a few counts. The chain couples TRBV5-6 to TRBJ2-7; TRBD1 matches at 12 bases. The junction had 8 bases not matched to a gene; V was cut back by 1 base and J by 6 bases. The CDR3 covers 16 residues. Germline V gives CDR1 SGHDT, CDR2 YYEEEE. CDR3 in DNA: TGTGCCAGCAGCTTGAGAGGGACAGGGGGCTCCATCGAGCAGTACTTC. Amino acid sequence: CASSLRGTGGSIEQYF.

The CDR3: CASEGGYGYTF. CDR3 nucleotide sequence: TGTGCCAGCGAGGGGGGGTATGGCTACACCTTC. The chain has TRBV11-2 and TRBJ1-2; D is perhaps TRBD1 (6 bases). The germline CDR1 and CDR2 sequences are SGHAT and FQNNGV. V lost 8 bases to trimming and J lost 5 bases, with 9 bases between them. CDR3 length equals 11 residues.

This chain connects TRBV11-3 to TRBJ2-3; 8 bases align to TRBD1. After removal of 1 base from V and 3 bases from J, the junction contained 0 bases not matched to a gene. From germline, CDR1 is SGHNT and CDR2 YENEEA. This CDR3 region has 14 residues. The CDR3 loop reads CASSLGTGTDTQYF. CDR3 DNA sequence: TGTGCCAGCAGCTTAGGGACAGGGACAGATACGCAGTATTTT.

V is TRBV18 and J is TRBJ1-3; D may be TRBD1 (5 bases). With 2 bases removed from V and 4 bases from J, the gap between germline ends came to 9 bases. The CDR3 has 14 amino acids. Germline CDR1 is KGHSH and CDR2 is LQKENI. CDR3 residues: CASSPGAEGNTIYF. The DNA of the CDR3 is TGTGCCAGCTCACCAGGGGCCGAAGGAAACACCATATATTTT.

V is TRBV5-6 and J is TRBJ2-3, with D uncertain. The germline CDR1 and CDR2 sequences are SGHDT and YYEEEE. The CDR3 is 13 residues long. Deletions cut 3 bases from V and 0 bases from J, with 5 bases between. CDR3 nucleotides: TGTGCCAGCAGCTCGACTAGCACAGATACGCAGTATTTT. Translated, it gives CASSSTSTDTQYF.

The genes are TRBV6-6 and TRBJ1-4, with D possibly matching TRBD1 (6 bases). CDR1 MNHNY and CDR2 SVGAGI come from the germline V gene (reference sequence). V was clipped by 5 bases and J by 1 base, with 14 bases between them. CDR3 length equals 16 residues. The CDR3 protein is CASSRGGLGTNEKLFF. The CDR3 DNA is TGTGCCAGCAGTAGGGGGGGGTTGGGAACTAATGAAAAACTGTTTTTT.

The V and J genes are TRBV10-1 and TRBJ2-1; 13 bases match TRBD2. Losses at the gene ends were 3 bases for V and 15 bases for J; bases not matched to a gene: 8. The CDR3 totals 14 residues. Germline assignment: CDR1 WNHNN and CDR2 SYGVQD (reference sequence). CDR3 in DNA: TGCGCCAGCAGTGAATCCGGGACTAGCGGGATGAGGTTCTTC. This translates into CASSESGTSGMRFF.

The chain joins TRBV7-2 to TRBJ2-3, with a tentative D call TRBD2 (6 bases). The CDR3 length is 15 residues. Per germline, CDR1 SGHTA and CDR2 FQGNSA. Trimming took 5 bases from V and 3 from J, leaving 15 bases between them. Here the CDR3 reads CASSPGLIGTDTQYF. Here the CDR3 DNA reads TGTGCCAGCAGCCCCGGACTAATAGGGACAGATACGCAGTATTTT. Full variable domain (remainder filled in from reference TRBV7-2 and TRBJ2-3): GAGVSQSPSNKVTEKGKDVELRCDPISGHTALYWYRQSLGQGLEFLIYFQGNSAPDKSGLPSDRFSAERTGGSVSTLTIQRTQQEDSAVYLCASSPGLIGTDTQYFGPGTRLTVL.